This TCR beta chain stems from a study of T cell responses to AZD1222 COVID-19 vaccine (dated by TCRdb to about 2021). With respect to the entire study: Because spike-specific TCR depth and breadth did not differ between the two schedules, AZD1222 recipients who got a second dose at roughly 4 weeks were pooled with those who got a second dose at roughly 12 weeks. A total of around 240 trial participants underwent TCR sequencing, of whom about 200 received two doses of AZD1222 and approximately 25 received two doses of the MenACWY control vaccine. Trial participants were enrolled by age into subgroups of 18-55, 56-69 and 70-plus years, and about 150, 27 and 61 TCR-sequenced participants, respectively, were included in these subgroups. Results and caveats for the whole study, not just this receptor: A significant rise in spike-specific TCR breadth and depth was observed after two AZD1222 doses relative to day 0 and relative to MenACWY recipients. The whole spike protein was spanned by vaccine-associated CD4 TCRs, and dominant responses were seen in regions 160-218 and 743-854. Reportedly, close to half of the unique spike-specific TCRs recognized epitopes lying outside the regions that are mutated in the B.1.351 and B.1.1.7 variants. Conclusions about previously exposed vaccinees are limited, since just 5 or 6 AZD1222 recipients were seropositive for SARS-CoV-2 at baseline. The 56-69-year group was small, and its depth increase did not reach significance, likely because of low power. Because no day 14 peak-response samples were available, the repertoires could be characterized only after the peak T cell response. Most participants were white British and females outnumbered males, and the authors suggested that clonal diversity may have been underestimated.

The CDR3 regions of human TCRbeta chains were analyzed by immunosequencing. On the authors' methods: TCRs in the repertoires were compared against a reference library of SARS-CoV-2-specific TCRs that had been generated with the MIRA antigen-specificity platform. Breadth was defined as the fraction of unique TCRs that were SARS-CoV-2-associated. Depth was defined as the fraction of total T cells that were SARS-CoV-2-associated. Using the MIRA data, each spike-specific TCR was assigned both to the spike region to which the TCR was reactive and to a CD4 or CD8 class. Log10-transformed breadth and depth values were compared by one-way ANOVA with Sidak's multiple comparisons tests. As stored in TCRdb, this immuneACCESS dataset retains in-frame rearrangements with V and J assigned. A fraction of the clones does not appear; measured against another copy, unresolved V genes explain less than half of the discrepancy, and the remainder lacks a known reason. V and J calls plus clone size are reproduced from that table; the DNA served to infer D and trimming. In this sample the table shows 95,000 to 110,000 clones, about 85% of which occur a single time. In total, the top ten clones hold approximately 4.5% of the sample.

The time point label, read with the paper, signifies: baseline before first vaccination. Samples from vaccinated people were obtained from the UK trials COV001 and COV002, which included a single-blind randomized controlled phase 2/3 trial of AZD1222 (ChAdOx1 nCoV-19) in healthy adults. For TCRbeta chain sequencing, PBMC samples were collected from trial participants at day 0 and at day 28 after the second dose. The CDR3, from cysteine to phenylalanine, totals 14 residues. Just the 42-base CDR3 DNA is kept, in frame starting at base 1. CDR1 and CDR2 are drawn from the germline V gene (reference sequence): SGHNT, YYREEE. The junction shows trimming of 0 bases on V and 3 bases on J, plus 9 bases between the germline ends. Concerning this clone: This receptor's antigen is unknown. No much larger clone exists at a distance of one base, and base qualities are not known.

Sequencing was performed on peripheral blood, taken on day 0 of AZD1222 vaccination. This receptor was obtained from an adult in good health. The chain employs TRBV5-4 and TRBJ1-2; possibly the D gene is TRBD1, per 5 matching bases. The nucleotides read TGTGCCAGCAGCTTGGTAGGGGCGGACTATGGCTACACCTTC. Translated, this gives CASSLVGADYGYTF. Reference TRBV5-4 and TRBJ1-2 genes cover what lies past the CDR3, so the full variable domain is ETGVTQSPTHLIKTRGQQVTLRCSSQSGHNTVSWYQQALGQGPQFIFQYYREEENGRGNFPPRFSGLQFPNYSSELNVNALELDDSALYLCASSLVGADYGYTFGSGTRLTVV.